The clone carrying this T cell receptor beta chain was recorded once. What it recognizes is unknown. The repertoire was sequenced with immunoSEQ multiplex PCR; TCRdb's copy has only in-frame clones and lacks some. The sample contains roughly 75,000 clones, roughly 93% of which appear only once. Germline-derived CDR1 and CDR2 are MNHEY and SVGAGI. Trimming took 2 bases from V and 3 from J, leaving 13 bases between them. This CDR3 is 15 amino acids long. The source of the sample is a study of OX40 agonist ivuxolimab in advanced cancers. Overall study context: Partial responses occurred in three patients (one hepatocellular carcinoma, two cutaneous melanoma).

Findings and caveats of the study: On average, a greater number of expanded clones characterised CD8+ T cells relative to CD4+. Both blood CD4+ and CD8+ T cells showed clonal growth by week 6 at 0.1 to 3.0 mg/kg.

This clonotype was obtained from an adult with an advanced solid tumor such as melanoma, head and neck, liver or kidney cancer. The sample in question was CD4+ or CD8+ T cells sorted from blood, obtained in a trial of the OX40 agonist ivuxolimab. The chain has TRBV6-5 and TRBJ1-2; possible D gene TRBD1, 6 bases. CDR3: CASSYDEGVDYGYTF. CDR3 DNA sequence: TGTGCCAGCAGTTACGATGAGGGGGTAGACTATGGCTACACCTTC.